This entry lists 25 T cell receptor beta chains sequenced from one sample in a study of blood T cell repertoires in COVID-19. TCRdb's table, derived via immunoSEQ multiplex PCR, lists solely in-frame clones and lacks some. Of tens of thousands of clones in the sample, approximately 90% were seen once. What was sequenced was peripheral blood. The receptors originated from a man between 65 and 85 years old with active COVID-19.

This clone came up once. As DNA, the CDR3 is TGTGCCATCAGTGACCGACTAGCGGGGGAGTTTAATGAGCAGTTCTTC. Protein: CAISDRLAGEFNEQFF. The chain couples TRBV10-3 to TRBJ2-1; 12 bases align to TRBD2. This CDR3 comprises 16 residues. CDR1 and CDR2 from the germline V gene are ENHRY and SYGVKD. The V and J ends lost 3 bases and 7 bases, in that order; junction bases with no gene match: 7.

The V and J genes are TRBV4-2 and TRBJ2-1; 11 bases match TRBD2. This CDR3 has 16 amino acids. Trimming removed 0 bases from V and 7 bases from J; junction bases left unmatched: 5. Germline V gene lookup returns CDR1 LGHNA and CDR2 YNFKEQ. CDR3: CASSQELAGARNEQFF. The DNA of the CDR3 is TGTGCCAGCAGCCAAGAACTAGCGGGAGCCAGGAATGAGCAGTTCTTC.

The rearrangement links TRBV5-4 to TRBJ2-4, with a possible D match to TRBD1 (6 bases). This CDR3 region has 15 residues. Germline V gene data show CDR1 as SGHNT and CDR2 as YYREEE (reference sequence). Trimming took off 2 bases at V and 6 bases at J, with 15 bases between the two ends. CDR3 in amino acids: CASSFGQGLGNIQYF. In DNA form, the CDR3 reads TGTGCCAGCAGCTTCGGCCAGGGGTTGGGAAACATTCAGTACTTC.

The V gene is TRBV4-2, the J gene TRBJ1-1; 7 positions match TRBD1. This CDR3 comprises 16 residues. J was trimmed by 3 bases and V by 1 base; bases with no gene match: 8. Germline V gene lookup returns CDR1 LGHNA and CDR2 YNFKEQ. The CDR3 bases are TGTGCCAGCAGCCAAGTTCCGGACAGGAGCTACACTGAAGCTTTCTTT. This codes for CASSQVPDRSYTEAFF.

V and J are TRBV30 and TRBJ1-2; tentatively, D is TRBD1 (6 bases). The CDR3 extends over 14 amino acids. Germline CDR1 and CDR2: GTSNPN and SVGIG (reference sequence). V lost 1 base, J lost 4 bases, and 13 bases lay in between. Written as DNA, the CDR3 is TGTGCCTGGAGTGCCAGGGGCGCTTCCTATGGCTACACCTTC. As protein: CAWSARGASYGYTF.

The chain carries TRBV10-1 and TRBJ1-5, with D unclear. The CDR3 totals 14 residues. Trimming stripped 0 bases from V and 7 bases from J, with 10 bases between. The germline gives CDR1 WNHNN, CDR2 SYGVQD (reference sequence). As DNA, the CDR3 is TGCGCCAGCAGTGAGTCCGGGCCGGGGCAGCCCCAGCATTTT. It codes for CASSESGPGQPQHF.

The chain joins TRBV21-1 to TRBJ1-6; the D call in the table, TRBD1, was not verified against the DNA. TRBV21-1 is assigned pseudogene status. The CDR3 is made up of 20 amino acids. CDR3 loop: CASSKPLSTGSGSYNSPLHF. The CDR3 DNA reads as TGTGCCAGCAGCAAACCTCTCTCGACAGGTTCGGGCTCCTATAATTCACCCCTCCACTTT.

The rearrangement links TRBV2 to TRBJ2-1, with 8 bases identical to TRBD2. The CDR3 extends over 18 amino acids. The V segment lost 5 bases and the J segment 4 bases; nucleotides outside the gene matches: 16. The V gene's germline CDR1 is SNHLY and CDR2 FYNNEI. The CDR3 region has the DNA TGTGCCAGCAGTAAATATGGATCGAGCGGGAGCGGGTACAATGAGCAGTTCTTC. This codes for CASSKYGSSGSGYNEQFF.

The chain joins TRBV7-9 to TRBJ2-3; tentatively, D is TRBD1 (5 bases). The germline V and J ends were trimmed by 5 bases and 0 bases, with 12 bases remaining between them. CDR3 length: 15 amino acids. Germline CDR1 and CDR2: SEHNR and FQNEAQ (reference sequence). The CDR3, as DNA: TGTGCCAGCAGCACCTCAAGGGGTAGCACAGATACGCAGTATTTT. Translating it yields CASSTSRGSTDTQYF.

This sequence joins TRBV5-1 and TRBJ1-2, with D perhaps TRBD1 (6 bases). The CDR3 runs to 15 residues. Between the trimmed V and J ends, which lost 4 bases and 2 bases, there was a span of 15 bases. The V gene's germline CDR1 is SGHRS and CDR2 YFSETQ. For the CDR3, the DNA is TGCGCCAGCAGCGCGCCCACAGGGCTCAACTATGGCTACACCTTC. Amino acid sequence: CASSAPTGLNYGYTF.

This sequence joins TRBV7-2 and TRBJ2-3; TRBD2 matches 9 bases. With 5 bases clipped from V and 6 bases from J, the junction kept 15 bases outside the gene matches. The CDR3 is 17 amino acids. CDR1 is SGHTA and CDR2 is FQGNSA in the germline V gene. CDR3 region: CASSLGTLSGSGDTQYF. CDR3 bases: TGTGCCAGCAGCCTCGGAACCCTTAGCGGGAGCGGGGATACGCAGTATTTT.

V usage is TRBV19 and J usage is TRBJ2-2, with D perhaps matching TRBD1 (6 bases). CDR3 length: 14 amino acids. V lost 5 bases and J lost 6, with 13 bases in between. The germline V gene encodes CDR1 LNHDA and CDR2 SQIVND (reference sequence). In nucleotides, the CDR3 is TGTGCCAGTAGTCCCGCAGGGGTGGCCGGGGAGCTGTTTTTT. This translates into CASSPAGVAGELFF.

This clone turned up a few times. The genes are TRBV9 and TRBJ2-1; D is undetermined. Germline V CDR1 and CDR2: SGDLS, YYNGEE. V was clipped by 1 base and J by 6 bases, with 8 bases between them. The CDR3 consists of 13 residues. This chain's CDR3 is CASSVQTGNEQFF. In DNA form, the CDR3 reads TGTGCCAGCAGCGTACAGACTGGCAATGAGCAGTTCTTC.

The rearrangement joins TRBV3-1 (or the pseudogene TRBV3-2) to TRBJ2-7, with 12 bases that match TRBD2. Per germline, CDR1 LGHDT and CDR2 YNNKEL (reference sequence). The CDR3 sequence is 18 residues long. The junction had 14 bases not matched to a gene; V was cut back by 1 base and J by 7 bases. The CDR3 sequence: CASSQGSLAGGPLLEQYF. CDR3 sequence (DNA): TGTGCCAGCAGCCAAGGGTCGCTAGCGGGAGGGCCTCTTTTGGAGCAGTACTTC.

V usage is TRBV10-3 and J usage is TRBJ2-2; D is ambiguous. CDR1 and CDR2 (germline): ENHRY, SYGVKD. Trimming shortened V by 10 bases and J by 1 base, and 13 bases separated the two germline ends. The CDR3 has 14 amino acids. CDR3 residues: CATYPELNTGELFF. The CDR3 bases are TGTGCCACCTACCCCGAACTGAACACCGGGGAGCTGTTTTTT.

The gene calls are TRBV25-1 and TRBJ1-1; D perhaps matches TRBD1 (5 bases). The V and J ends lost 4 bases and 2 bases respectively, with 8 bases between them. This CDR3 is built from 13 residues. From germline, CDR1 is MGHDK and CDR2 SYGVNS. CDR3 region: CASSVTGNTEAFF. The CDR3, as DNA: TGTGCCAGCAGTGTTACAGGTAACACTGAAGCTTTCTTT.

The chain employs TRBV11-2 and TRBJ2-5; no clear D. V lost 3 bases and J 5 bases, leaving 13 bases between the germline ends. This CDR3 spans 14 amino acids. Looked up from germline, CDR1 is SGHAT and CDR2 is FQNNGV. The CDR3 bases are TGTGCCAGCAGCTTTCACTCCGACGGGGAGACCCAGTACTTC. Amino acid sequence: CASSFHSDGETQYF.

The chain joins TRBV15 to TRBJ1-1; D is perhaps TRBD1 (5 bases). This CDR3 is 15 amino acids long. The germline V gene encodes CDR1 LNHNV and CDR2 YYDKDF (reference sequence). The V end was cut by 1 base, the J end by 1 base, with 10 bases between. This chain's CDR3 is CATSRVIQENTEAFF. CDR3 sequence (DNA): TGTGCCACCAGCAGAGTAATACAGGAGAACACTGAAGCTTTCTTT.

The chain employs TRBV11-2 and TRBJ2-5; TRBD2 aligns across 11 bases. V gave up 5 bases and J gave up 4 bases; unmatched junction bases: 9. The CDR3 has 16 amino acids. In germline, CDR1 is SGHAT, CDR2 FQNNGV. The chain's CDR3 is CASSPVGSGRAETQYF. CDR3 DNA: TGTGCCAGCAGCCCTGTCGGTAGCGGGAGGGCAGAGACCCAGTACTTC.

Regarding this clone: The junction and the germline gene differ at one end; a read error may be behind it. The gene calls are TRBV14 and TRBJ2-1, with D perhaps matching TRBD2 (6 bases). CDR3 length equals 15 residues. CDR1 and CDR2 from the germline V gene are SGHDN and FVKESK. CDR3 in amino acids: CASGQRRDETSEQFF. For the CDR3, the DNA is TGTGCCAGCGGCCAGCGGCGGGATGAGACCAGTGAGCAGTTCTTC.

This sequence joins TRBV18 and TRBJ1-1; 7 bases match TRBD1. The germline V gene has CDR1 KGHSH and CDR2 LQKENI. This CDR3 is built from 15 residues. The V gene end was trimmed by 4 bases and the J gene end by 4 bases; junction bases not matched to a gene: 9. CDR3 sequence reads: CASSREQGIATEAFF. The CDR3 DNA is TGTGCCAGCTCACGGGAACAGGGGATCGCCACTGAAGCTTTCTTT.

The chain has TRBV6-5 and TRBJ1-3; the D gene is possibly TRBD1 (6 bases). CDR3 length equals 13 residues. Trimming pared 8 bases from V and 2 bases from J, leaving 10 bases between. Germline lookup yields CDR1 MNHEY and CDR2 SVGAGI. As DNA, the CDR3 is TGTGCCAGCGCTCGGGACACTGGAAACACCATATATTTT. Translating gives CASARDTGNTIYF.

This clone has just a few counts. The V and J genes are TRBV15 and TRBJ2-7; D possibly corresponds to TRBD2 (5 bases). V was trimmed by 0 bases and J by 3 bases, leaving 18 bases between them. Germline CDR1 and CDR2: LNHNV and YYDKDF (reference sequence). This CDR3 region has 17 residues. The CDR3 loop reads CATSRDRGWERHYEQYF. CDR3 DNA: TGTGCCACCAGCAGAGATAGAGGTTGGGAGAGGCACTACGAGCAGTACTTC.

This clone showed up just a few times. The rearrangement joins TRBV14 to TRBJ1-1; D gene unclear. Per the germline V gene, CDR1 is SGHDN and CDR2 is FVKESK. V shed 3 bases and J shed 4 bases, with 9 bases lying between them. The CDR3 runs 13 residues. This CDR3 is CASSQFRSTEAFF. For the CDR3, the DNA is TGTGCCAGCAGCCAGTTTCGTAGCACTGAAGCTTTCTTT. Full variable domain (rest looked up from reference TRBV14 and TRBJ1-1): EAGVTQFPSHSVIEKGQTVTLRCDPISGHDNLYWYRRVMGKEIKFLLHFVKESKQDESGMPNNRFLAERTGGTYSTLKVQPAELEDSGVYFCASSQFRSTEAFFGQGTRLTVV.

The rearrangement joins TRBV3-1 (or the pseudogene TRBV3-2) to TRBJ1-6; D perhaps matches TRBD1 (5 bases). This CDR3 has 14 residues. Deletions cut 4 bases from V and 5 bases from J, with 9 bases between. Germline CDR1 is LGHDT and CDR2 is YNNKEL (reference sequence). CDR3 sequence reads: CASSPGHDNSPLHF. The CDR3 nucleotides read TGTGCCAGCAGCCCCGGACACGATAATTCACCCCTCCACTTT.